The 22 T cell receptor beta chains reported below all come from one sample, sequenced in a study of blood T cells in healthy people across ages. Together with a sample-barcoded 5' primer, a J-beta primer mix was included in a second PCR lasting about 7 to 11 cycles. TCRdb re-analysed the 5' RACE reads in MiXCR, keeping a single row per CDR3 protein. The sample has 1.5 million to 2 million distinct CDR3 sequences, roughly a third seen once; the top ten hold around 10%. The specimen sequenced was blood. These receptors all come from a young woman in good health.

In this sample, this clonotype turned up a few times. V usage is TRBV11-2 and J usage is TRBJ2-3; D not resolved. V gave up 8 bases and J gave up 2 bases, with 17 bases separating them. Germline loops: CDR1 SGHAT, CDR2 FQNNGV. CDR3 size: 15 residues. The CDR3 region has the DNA TGTGCCAGCCGTGACCCCAACAGATACACAGATACGCAGTATTTT. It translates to CASRDPNRYTDTQYF. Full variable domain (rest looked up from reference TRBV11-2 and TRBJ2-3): EAGVAQSPRYKIIEKRQSVAFWCNPISGHATLYWYQQILGQGPKLLIQFQNNGVVDDSQLPKDRFSAERLKGVDSTLKIQPAKLEDSAVYLCASRDPNRYTDTQYFGPGTRLTVL.

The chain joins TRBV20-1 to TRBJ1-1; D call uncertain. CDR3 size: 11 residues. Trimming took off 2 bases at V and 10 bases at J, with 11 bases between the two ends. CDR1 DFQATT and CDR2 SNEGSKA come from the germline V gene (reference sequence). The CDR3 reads CSARWTVAAFF. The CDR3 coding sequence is TGCAGTGCTAGATGGACGGTTGCAGCTTTCTTT.

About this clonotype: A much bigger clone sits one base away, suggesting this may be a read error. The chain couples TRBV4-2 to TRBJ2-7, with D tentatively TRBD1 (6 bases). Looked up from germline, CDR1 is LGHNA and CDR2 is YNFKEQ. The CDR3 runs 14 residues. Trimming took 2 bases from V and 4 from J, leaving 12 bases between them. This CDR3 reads CASSQQSDRYEQYF. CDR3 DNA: TGTGCCAGCAGCCAACAGTCCGACAGGTACGAGCAGTACTTC.

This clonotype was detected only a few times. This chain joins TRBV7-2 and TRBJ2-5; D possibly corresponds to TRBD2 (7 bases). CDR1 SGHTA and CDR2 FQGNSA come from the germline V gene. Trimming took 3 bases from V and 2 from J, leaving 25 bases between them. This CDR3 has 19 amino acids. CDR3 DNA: TGTGCCAGCAGCTTCCGGGGTCTCCTCTTCCGGGGGGCTCAAGAGACCCAGTACTTC. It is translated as CASSFRGLLFRGAQETQYF.

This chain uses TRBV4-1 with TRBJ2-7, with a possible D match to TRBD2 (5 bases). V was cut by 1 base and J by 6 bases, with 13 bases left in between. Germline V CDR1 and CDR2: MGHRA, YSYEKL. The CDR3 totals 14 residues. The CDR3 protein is CASSQVKSGSEQYF. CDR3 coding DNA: TGCGCCAGCAGCCAAGTAAAATCGGGGTCCGAGCAGTACTTC.

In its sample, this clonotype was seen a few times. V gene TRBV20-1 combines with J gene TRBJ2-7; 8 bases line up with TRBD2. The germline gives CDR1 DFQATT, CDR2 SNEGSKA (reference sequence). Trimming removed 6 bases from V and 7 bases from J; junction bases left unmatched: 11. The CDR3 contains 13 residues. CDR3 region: CSASSSGPGEQYF. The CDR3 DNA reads TGCAGTGCGTCATCTAGCGGGCCCGGGGAGCAGTACTTC.

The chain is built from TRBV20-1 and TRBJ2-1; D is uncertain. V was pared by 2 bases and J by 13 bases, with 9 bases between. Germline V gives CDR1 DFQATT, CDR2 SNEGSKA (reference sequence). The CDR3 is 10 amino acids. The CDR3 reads CSARSQLQFF. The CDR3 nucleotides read TGCAGTGCTAGAAGTCAGCTCCAGTTCTTC.

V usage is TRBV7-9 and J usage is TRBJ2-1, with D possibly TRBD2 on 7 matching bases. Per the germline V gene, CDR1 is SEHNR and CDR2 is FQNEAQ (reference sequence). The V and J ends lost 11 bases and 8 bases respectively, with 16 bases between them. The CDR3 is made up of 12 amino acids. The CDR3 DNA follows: TGTGCCTTACGGCGGGGGACATATGAGCAGTTCTTC. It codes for CALRRGTYEQFF.

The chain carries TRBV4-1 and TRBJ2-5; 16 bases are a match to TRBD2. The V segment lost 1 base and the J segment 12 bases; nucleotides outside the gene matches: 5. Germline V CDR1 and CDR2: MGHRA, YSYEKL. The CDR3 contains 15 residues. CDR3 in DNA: TGCGCCAGCAGCCAAGCAGGGACTAGCGGGAGGGCCGAGTACTTC. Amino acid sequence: CASSQAGTSGRAEYF.

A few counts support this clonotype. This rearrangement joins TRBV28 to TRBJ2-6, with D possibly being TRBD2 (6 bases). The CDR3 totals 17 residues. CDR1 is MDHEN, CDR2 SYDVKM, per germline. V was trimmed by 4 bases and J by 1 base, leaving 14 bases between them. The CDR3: CASSSGLTNSGANVLTF. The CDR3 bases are TGTGCCAGCAGTTCGGGACTGACAAATTCTGGGGCCAACGTCCTGACTTTC.

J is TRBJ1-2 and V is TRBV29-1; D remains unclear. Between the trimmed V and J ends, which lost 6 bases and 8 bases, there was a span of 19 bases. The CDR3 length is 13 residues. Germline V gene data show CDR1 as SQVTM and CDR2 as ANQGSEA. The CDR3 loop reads CSVPTELSSGYTF. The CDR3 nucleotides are TGCAGCGTACCGACGGAGCTGAGTTCGGGCTACACCTTC.

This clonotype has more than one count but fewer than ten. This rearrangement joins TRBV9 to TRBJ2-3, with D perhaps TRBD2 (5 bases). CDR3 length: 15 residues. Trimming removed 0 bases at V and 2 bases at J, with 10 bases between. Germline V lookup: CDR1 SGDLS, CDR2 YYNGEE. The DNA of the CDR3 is TGTGCCAGCAGCGTAGAGGCGGGCTACACAGATACGCAGTATTTT. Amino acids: CASSVEAGYTDTQYF.

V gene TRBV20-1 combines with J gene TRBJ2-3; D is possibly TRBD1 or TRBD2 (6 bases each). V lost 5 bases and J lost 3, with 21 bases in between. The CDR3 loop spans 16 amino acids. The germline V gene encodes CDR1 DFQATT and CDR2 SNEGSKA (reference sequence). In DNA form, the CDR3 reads TGCAGTGCTCCAAGGGGGGAGTTGAGGAAAACAGATACGCAGTATTTT. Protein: CSAPRGELRKTDTQYF.

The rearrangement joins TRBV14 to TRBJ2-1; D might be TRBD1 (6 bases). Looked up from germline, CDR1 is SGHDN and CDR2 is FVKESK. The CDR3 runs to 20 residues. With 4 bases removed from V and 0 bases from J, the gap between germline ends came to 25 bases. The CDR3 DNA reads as TGTGCCAGCAGCCCCTTTCGGACAGAAGTCGGGAAGAGCTCCTACAATGAGCAGTTCTTC. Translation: CASSPFRTEVGKSSYNEQFF.

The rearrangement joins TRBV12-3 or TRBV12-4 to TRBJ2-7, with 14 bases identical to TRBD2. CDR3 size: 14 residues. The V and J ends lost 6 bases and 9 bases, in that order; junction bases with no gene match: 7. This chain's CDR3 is CASSSTSGRAGQYF. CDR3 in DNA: TGTGCCAGCAGCTCGACTAGCGGGAGGGCCGGGCAGTACTTC.

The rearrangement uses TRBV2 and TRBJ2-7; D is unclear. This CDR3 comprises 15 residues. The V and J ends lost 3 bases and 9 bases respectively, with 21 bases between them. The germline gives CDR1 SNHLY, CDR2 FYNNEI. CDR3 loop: CASSDDGPHMAGQYF. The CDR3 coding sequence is TGTGCCAGCAGTGATGATGGACCCCACATGGCCGGGCAGTACTTC.

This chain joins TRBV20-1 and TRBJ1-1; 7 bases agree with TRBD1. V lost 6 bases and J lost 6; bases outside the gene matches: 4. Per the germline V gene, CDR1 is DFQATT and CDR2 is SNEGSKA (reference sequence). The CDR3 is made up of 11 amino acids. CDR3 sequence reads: CSARTGPEAFF. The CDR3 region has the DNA TGCAGTGCGAGGACAGGCCCTGAAGCTTTCTTT.

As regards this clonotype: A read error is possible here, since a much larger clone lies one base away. The CDR3 coding sequence is TGCAGCGTTGGGGGAATTGACAGTTACTATGGCTACACCTTC. Amino acids: CSVGGIDSYYGYTF. The rearrangement links TRBV29-1 to TRBJ1-2; D may be TRBD1 (5 bases). The CDR3 runs to 14 residues. The V and J ends lost 4 bases and 3 bases respectively, with 15 bases between them. CDR1 is SQVTM, CDR2 ANQGSEA, per germline.

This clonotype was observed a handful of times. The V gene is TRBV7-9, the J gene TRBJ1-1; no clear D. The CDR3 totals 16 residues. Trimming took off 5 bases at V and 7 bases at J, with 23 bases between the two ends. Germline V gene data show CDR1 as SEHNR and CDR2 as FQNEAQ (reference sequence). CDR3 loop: CASSLTLTGKQGEAFF. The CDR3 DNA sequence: TGTGCCAGCAGCCTAACATTGACCGGGAAACAAGGTGAAGCTTTCTTT.

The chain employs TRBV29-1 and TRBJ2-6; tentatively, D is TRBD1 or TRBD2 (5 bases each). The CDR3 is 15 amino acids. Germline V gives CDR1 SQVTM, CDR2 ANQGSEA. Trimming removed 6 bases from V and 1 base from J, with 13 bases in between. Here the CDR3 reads CSVRMGESGANVLTF. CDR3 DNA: TGCAGCGTCCGAATGGGGGAGTCTGGGGCCAACGTCCTGACTTTC.

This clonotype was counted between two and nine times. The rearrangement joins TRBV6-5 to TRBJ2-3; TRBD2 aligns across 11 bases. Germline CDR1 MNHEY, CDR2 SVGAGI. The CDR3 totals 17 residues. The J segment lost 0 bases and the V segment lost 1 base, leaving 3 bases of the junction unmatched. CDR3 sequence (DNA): TGTGCCAGCAGTTACTGGGGGACTAGCGGTAGCACAGATACGCAGTATTTT. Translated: CASSYWGTSGSTDTQYF.

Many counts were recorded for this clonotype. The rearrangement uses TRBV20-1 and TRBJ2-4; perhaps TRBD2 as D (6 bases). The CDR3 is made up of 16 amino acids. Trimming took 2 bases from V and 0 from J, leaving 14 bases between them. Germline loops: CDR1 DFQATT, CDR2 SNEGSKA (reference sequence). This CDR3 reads CSARPASDQAKNIQYF. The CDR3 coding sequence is TGCAGTGCTAGACCAGCTAGCGACCAAGCCAAAAACATTCAGTACTTC.